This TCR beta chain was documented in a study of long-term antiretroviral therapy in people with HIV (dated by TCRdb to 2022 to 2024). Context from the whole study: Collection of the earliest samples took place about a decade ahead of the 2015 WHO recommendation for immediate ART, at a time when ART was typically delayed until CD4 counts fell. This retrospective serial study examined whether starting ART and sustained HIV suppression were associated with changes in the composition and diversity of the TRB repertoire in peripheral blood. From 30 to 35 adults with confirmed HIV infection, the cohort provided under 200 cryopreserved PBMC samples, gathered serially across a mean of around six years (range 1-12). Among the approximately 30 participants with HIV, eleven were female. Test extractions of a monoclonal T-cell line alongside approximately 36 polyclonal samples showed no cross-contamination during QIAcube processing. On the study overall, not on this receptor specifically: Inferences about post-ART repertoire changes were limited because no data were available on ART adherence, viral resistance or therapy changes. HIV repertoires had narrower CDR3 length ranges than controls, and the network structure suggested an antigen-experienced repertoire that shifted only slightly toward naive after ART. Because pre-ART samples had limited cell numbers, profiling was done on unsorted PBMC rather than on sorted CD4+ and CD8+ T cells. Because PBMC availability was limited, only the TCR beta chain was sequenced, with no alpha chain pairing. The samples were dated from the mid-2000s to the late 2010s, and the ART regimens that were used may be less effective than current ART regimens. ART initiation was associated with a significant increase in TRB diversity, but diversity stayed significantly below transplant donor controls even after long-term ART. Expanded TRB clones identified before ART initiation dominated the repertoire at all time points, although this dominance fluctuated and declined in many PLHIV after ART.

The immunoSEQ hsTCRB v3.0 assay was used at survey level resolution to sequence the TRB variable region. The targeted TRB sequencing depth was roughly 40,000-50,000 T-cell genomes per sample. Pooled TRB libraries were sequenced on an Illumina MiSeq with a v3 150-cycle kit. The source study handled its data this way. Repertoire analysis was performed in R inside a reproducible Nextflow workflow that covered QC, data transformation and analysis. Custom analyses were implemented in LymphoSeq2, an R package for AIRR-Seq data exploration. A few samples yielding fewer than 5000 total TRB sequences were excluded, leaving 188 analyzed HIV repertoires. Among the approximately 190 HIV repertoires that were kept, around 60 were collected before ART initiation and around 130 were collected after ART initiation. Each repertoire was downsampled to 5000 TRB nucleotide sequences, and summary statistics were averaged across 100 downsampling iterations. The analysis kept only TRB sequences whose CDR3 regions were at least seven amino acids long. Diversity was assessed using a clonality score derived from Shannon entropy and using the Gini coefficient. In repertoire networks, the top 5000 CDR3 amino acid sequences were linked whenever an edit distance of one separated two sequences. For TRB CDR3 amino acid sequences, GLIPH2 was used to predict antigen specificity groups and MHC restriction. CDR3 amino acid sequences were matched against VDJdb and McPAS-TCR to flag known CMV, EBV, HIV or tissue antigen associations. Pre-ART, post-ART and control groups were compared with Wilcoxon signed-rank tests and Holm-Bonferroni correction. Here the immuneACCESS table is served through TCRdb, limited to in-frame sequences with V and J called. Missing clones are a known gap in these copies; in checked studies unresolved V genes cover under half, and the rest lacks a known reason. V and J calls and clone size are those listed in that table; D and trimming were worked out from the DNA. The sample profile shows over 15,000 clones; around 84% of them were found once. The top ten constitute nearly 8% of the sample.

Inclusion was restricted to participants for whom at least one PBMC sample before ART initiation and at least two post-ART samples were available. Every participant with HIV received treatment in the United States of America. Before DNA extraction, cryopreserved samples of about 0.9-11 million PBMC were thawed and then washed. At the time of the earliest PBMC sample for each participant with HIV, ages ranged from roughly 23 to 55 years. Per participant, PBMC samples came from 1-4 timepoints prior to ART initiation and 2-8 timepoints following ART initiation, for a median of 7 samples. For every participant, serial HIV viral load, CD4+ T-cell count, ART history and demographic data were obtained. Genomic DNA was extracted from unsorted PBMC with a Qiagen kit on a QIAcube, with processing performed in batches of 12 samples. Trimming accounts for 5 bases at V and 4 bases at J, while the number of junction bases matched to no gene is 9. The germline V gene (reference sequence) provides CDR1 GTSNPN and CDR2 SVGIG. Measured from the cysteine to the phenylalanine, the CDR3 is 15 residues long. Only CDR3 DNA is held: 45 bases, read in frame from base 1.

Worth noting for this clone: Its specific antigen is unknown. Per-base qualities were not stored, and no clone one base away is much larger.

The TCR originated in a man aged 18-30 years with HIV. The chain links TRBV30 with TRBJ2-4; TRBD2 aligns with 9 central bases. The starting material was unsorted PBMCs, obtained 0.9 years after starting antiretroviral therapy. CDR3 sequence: CAWAGVSGRKNIQYF. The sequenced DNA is TGTGCCTGGGCTGGGGTTAGCGGGAGAAAAAACATTCAGTACTTC.